This TCR beta chain stems from a study of naive and memory T cell subsets. An equimolar mix of two oligonucleotides served as the beta constant-region primer for TRBC1 and TRBC2. The ligated cDNA underwent four PCR rounds using SP2 and nested alpha and beta constant-region primers. TCRdb recomputed calls from the UMI-ligation and nested PCR reads with MiXCR, one row per CDR3 protein. The sample has 120,000 or so distinct CDR3 sequences, roughly 36% seen once. Cells stained for CD3, CD4, CD8, CD45RA and CD27 were sorted into four subsets. Comment on this clonotype: Its antigen remains unidentified.

Broader study findings: Clonotypes here are unpaired alpha or beta chain sequences. Over 95% of naive TCR sequences appeared only once after error correction, unlike memory subsets.

V was clipped by 5 bases and J by 2 bases, with 16 bases between them. Germline V gene lookup returns CDR1 MNHEY and CDR2 SVGAGI. CDR3 length: 16 amino acids. Material for sequencing was central memory CD4+ T cells from blood. This TCR was recovered from a human donor in good health. This chain connects TRBV6-5 to TRBJ1-5; D is possibly TRBD1 (5 bases). CDR3 in amino acids: CASSPRGGVGNQPQHF. For the CDR3, the DNA is TGTGCCAGCAGTCCCCGGGGGGGAGTTGGCAATCAGCCCCAGCATTTT.